These 27 T cell receptor beta chains originate from one sample sequenced in a study of cytomegalovirus exposure and HLA in healthy donors. 60 Vbeta and 13 Jbeta primers were used in PCR. Method: immunoSEQ multiplex PCR; TCRdb's copy keeps in-frame clones and lacks some. The table lists around 160,000 clones. The sequenced material came from PBMCs. The origin of the receptors is a woman in her forties or fifties in good health and CMV-seronegative.

The CDR3 is CASPLLRGASYNEQFF. The DNA of the CDR3 is TGTGCCAGCCCTCTTTTGCGGGGGGCCTCCTACAATGAGCAGTTCTTC. This chain joins TRBV18 and TRBJ2-1, with 8 bases identical to TRBD2. Germline assignment: CDR1 KGHSH and CDR2 LQKENI. V lost 8 bases to trimming and J lost 0 bases; unmatched junction nucleotides: 9. The CDR3 extends over 16 amino acids.

The chain employs TRBV6-5 and TRBJ1-1; D gene ambiguous. From germline, CDR1 is MNHEY and CDR2 SVGAGI. V lost 10 bases and J lost 1, with 7 bases in between. This CDR3 has 11 residues. CDR3 coding DNA: TGTGCCACCCAGGAGAACACTGAAGCTTTCTTT. This encodes CATQENTEAFF.

The genes are TRBV7-9 and TRBJ2-1; 10 bases are a match to TRBD2. The J segment lost 4 bases and the V segment lost 5 bases, leaving 2 bases of the junction unmatched. The CDR3 totals 14 residues. Germline V CDR1 and CDR2: SEHNR, FQNEAQ (reference sequence). This CDR3 is CASSRTSGYNEQFF. For the CDR3, the DNA is TGTGCCAGCAGCCGGACTAGCGGTTACAATGAGCAGTTCTTC.

In nucleotides, the CDR3 is TGCAGCGCCAGGCGAAACCGGGACGGGGAGCTGTTTTTT. Amino acid sequence: CSARRNRDGELFF. This chain uses TRBV29-1 with TRBJ2-2, with D maybe TRBD2 (5 bases). The CDR3 consists of 13 residues. Trimming stripped 7 bases from V and 7 bases from J, with 16 bases between. The germline V gene has CDR1 SQVTM and CDR2 ANQGSEA.

V gene TRBV10-3 combines with J gene TRBJ1-2, with 8 bases fitting TRBD1. The CDR3 has 14 residues. Germline CDR1 is ENHRY and CDR2 is SYGVKD. V trimming: 7 bases; J trimming: 2 bases; junction bases outside the gene matches: 6. CDR3 nucleotides: TGTGCCATCAACCTGGACAGGGAAAACTATGGCTACACCTTC. Translating it yields CAINLDRENYGYTF.

This chain uses TRBV27 with TRBJ1-1; maybe TRBD1 (5 bases). CDR1 and CDR2 (germline): MNHEY, SMNVEV (reference sequence). This CDR3 is 17 amino acids long. V lost 3 bases to trimming and J lost 4 bases, with 21 bases between them. The CDR3 region has the DNA TGTGCCAGCAGTTTGGGATATAGGGCAGGGTGGCGCACTGAAGCTTTCTTT. Translation: CASSLGYRAGWRTEAFF.

The rearrangement joins TRBV2 to TRBJ2-6, with D unclear. The CDR3 loop spans 14 amino acids. Germline values: CDR1 SNHLY, CDR2 FYNNEI. The V and J ends lost 4 bases and 4 bases respectively, with 8 bases between them. In DNA form, the CDR3 reads TGTGCCAGCAGTGCGGAGTGGGGGGCCAACGTCCTGACTTTC. This encodes CASSAEWGANVLTF. Variable domain in full (rest from reference TRBV2 and TRBJ2-6): EPEVTQTPSHQVTQMGQEVILRCVPISNHLYFYWYRQILGQKVEFLVSFYNNEISEKSEIFDDQFSVERPDGSNFTLKIRSTKLEDSAMYFCASSAEWGANVLTFGAGSRLTVL.

The chain employs TRBV7-2 and TRBJ2-2; tentatively, D is TRBD1 (6 bases). This CDR3 spans 17 amino acids. CDR1 SGHTA and CDR2 FQGNSA come from the germline V gene. Trimming cost V 3 bases and J 0 bases, with 14 bases left between them. Written as DNA, the CDR3 is TGTGCCAGCAGCTTTCCGACAGGCGTTCCGAACACCGGGGAGCTGTTTTTT. As protein: CASSFPTGVPNTGELFF.

The chain combines TRBV28 with TRBJ1-1; TRBD1 agrees at 7 bases. Germline lookup yields CDR1 MDHEN and CDR2 SYDVKM. The CDR3 has 14 residues. V was clipped by 6 bases and J by 1 base; unmatched bases: 5. The CDR3 coding sequence is TGTGCCAGCAGGCAGGACAGGCGGAACACTGAAGCTTTCTTT. Encoded protein: CASRQDRRNTEAFF.

The V and J genes are TRBV7-2 and TRBJ2-1, with D unclear. This CDR3 region has 14 residues. The V end was cut by 2 bases, the J end by 6 bases, with 11 bases between. Germline V CDR1 and CDR2: SGHTA, FQGNSA. CDR3 in amino acids: CASSLLRSGNEQFF. In DNA form, the CDR3 reads TGTGCCAGCAGCTTACTCAGGTCCGGCAATGAGCAGTTCTTC.

The genes are TRBV5-1 and TRBJ2-5; 9 bases are shared with TRBD1. Trimming removed 4 bases from V and 5 bases from J; junction bases left unmatched: 9. This CDR3 is built from 15 residues. Looked up from germline, CDR1 is SGHRS and CDR2 is YFSETQ. DNA for the CDR3: TGCGCCAGCAGCCTCGGACAGGGGAGAGATGAGACCCAGTACTTC. Encoded protein: CASSLGQGRDETQYF.

The chain links TRBV5-8 to TRBJ2-7; D is possibly TRBD2 (6 bases). Germline assignment: CDR1 SGHTS and CDR2 YDEGEE. The ends were cut back, 0 bases at V and 2 bases at J, with 9 bases in the middle. The CDR3 covers 14 residues. CDR3 loop: CASSLAGRTYEQYF. In DNA, the CDR3 is TGTGCCAGCAGCTTGGCAGGGAGGACCTACGAGCAGTACTTC.

The chain is built from TRBV7-9 and TRBJ2-5; D uncertain. Germline V CDR1 and CDR2: SEHNR, FQNEAQ (reference sequence). The CDR3 is 13 residues long. Between the trimmed V and J ends, which lost 6 bases and 4 bases, there was a span of 12 bases. The DNA of the CDR3 is TGTGCCAGCAGTCTAAACAGTGGAGAGACCCAGTACTTC. Translating gives CASSLNSGETQYF.

This chain joins TRBV18 and TRBJ1-2, with TRBD1 matching over 11 bases. The CDR3 loop spans 19 amino acids. Germline V lookup: CDR1 KGHSH, CDR2 LQKENI. The trim removed 0 bases at V and 0 bases at J, leaving 9 bases unmatched. CDR3: CASSPPHGTGGRANYGYTF. The CDR3 nucleotides read TGTGCCAGCTCACCACCTCATGGGACAGGGGGTAGAGCTAACTATGGCTACACCTTC.

V is TRBV7-9 and J is TRBJ1-1; no reliable D call. Trimming pared 5 bases from V and 3 bases from J, leaving 10 bases between. The length of the CDR3 is 13 residues. Germline lookup yields CDR1 SEHNR and CDR2 FQNEAQ (reference sequence). Here the CDR3 reads CASSNNDYTEAFF. In DNA, the CDR3 is TGTGCCAGCAGCAACAATGATTACACTGAAGCTTTCTTT.

V is TRBV5-1 and J is TRBJ2-5; TRBD2 matches 11 bases. Germline loops: CDR1 SGHRS, CDR2 YFSETQ. J was trimmed by 2 bases and V by 4 bases; bases with no gene match: 10. The CDR3 is 17 residues long. The CDR3 loop reads CASSPGETSGNQETQYF. In DNA form, the CDR3 reads TGCGCCAGCAGCCCGGGGGAGACTAGCGGGAATCAAGAGACCCAGTACTTC.

This sequence joins TRBV30 and TRBJ1-3; no definite D call. The V gene lost 0 bases and the J gene lost 0 bases, with 12 bases spanning the gap. The CDR3 loop spans 16 amino acids. Per germline, CDR1 GTSNPN and CDR2 SVGIG (reference sequence). CDR3 amino acids: CAWSVPRHRSGNTIYF. Written as DNA, the CDR3 is TGTGCCTGGAGTGTACCCAGACACCGCTCTGGAAACACCATATATTTT. Using reference TRBV30 and TRBJ1-3 for the parts outside the CDR3, the full variable domain is SQTIHQWPATLVQPVGSPLSLECTVEGTSNPNLYWYRQAAGRGLQLLFYSVGIGQISSEVPQNLSASRPQDRQFILSSKKLLLSDSGFYLCAWSVPRHRSGNTIYFGEGSWLTVV.

V usage is TRBV2 and J usage is TRBJ2-1; 9 bases agree with TRBD2. V was clipped by 8 bases and J by 7 bases; unmatched bases: 12. Germline V lookup: CDR1 SNHLY, CDR2 FYNNEI. The CDR3 has 15 residues. The CDR3 DNA reads as TGTGCCAGCGACCCCGGGACTAGCTGGGAAAATGAGCAGTTCTTC. Translation gives CASDPGTSWENEQFF.

As for this clone: The same CDR3 arises from other DNA sequences in this sample as well. The rearrangement joins TRBV5-8 to TRBJ2-7; TRBD2 is a possible D gene (5 bases). The CDR3 contains 14 residues. Between the trimmed V and J ends, which lost 0 bases and 4 bases, there was a span of 11 bases. From germline, CDR1 is SGHTS and CDR2 YDEGEE. The CDR3 region is CASSLVGLSYEQYF. In nucleotides, the CDR3 is TGTGCCAGCAGCTTGGTAGGACTTTCTTACGAGCAGTACTTC.

The gene calls are TRBV9 and TRBJ1-1; D is ambiguous. The germline V and J ends were trimmed by 4 bases and 0 bases, with 13 bases remaining between them. Germline assignment: CDR1 SGDLS and CDR2 YYNGEE. The CDR3 runs to 15 residues. Here the CDR3 DNA reads TGTGCCAGCAGCCCCCTAGGAGAACTGAACACTGAAGCTTTCTTT. It codes for CASSPLGELNTEAFF. The whole variable domain, filled in from reference TRBV9 and TRBJ1-1, reads DSGVTQTPKHLITATGQRVTLRCSPRSGDLSVYWYQQSLDQGLQFLIQYYNGEERAKGNILERFSAQQFPDLHSELNLSSLELGDSALYFCASSPLGELNTEAFFGQGTRLTVV.

This chain links TRBV28 with TRBJ2-7; D may be TRBD2 (6 bases). V lost 2 bases and J lost 3, with 23 bases in between. Germline CDR1 reads MDHEN; CDR2 reads SYDVKM. CDR3 length: 18 residues. CDR3 DNA: TGTGCCAGCAGTTTACTACCGACCGGGGGACTCACGGGCTACGAGCAGTACTTC. This encodes CASSLLPTGGLTGYEQYF.

The rearrangement links TRBV5-1 to TRBJ1-4; unclear D gene. The V gene's germline CDR1 is SGHRS and CDR2 YFSETQ. The germline V and J ends were trimmed by 2 bases and 7 bases, with 12 bases remaining between them. The CDR3 is 14 amino acids. The CDR3 nucleotides read TGCGCCAGCAGCTTAAGCACTCGCCCTGAAAAACTGTTTTTT. This codes for CASSLSTRPEKLFF.

Written as DNA, the CDR3 is TGCGCCAGCAGCCTGGGACTAGCGGGGGGGTTAGGTGAGCAGTTCTTC. It encodes CASSLGLAGGLGEQFF. This chain joins TRBV5-1 and TRBJ2-1; 16 nucleotides agree with TRBD2. The CDR3 spans 16 residues. Per the germline V gene, CDR1 is SGHRS and CDR2 is YFSETQ. J gave up 9 bases and V 4 bases, and 7 bases lay outside the gene matches.

The gene calls are TRBV6-1 and TRBJ2-3, with 10 bases aligning to TRBD2. The junction had 5 bases not matched to a gene; V was cut back by 8 bases and J by 3 bases. CDR1 and CDR2 from the germline V gene are MNHNS and SASEGT. The CDR3 loop spans 14 amino acids. CDR3 nucleotides: TGTGCCAGCGTTGGAGCGGGGGGGACAGATACGCAGTATTTT. Protein sequence: CASVGAGGTDTQYF.

This chain joins TRBV7-6 and TRBJ2-6; no reliable D call. Trimming pared 1 base from V and 0 bases from J, leaving 10 bases between. This CDR3 has 17 amino acids. Germline loops: CDR1 SGHVS, CDR2 FNYEAQ. CDR3 coding DNA: TGTGCCAGCAGCTTAGAGGCCAGACTCTCTGGGGCCAACGTCCTGACTTTC. Its protein is CASSLEARLSGANVLTF.

The chain joins TRBV18 to TRBJ1-3, with D maybe TRBD1 (6 bases). With 1 base removed from V and 0 bases from J, the gap between germline ends came to 13 bases. Germline lookup yields CDR1 KGHSH and CDR2 LQKENI. The CDR3 spans 17 residues. The CDR3 spells CASSPRTGRDSGNTIYF. The CDR3 DNA reads as TGTGCCAGCTCACCACGAACAGGGAGGGACTCTGGAAACACCATATATTTT.

This sequence joins TRBV7-6 and TRBJ2-3, with 9 nucleotides matching TRBD1. Germline V gene lookup returns CDR1 SGHVS and CDR2 FNYEAQ. The CDR3 is 15 amino acids. Unmatched junction bases numbered 6, after V lost 2 bases and J lost 6 bases. The CDR3 loop is CASSLWTGARDTQYF. The CDR3 nucleotides are TGTGCCAGCAGCTTATGGACAGGGGCTCGGGATACGCAGTATTTT.